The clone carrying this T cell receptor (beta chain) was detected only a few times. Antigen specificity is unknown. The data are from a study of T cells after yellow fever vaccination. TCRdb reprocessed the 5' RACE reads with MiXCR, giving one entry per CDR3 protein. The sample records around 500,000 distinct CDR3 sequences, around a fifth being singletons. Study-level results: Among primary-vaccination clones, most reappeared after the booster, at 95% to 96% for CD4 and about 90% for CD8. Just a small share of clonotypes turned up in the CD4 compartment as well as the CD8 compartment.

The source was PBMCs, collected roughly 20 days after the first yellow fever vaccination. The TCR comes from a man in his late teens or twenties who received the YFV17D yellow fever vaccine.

The CDR3 DNA follows: TGCAGTGCTACCGTCCCGGGGACGAACATTCAGTACTTC. It encodes CSATVPGTNIQYF. This chain joins TRBV20-1 and TRBJ2-4; tentatively, D is TRBD1 or TRBD2 (5 bases each). Deletions cut 4 bases from V and 7 bases from J, with 14 bases between. The V gene's germline CDR1 is DFQATT and CDR2 SNEGSKA (reference sequence). The CDR3 totals 13 residues.